The following is a T cell receptor beta chain sequence with its context. This sample is drawn from a study of cytomegalovirus exposure and HLA in healthy donors. Method: immunoSEQ multiplex PCR; TCRdb's copy keeps in-frame clones and lacks some. The sample records about 64,000 clones, roughly 94% being singletons. CDR1 SGHRS and CDR2 YFSETQ come from the germline V gene. J was trimmed by 10 bases and V by 5 bases; bases with no gene match: 4. The CDR3 is 12 residues long. The sequence was obtained from a woman younger than 35 in good health and CMV-seropositive. Specimen: PBMCs. The rearrangement joins TRBV5-1 to TRBJ2-1; the match to TRBD1 covers 9 bases. CDR3 DNA: TGCGCCAGCAGACCGGACAGGGGAGAGCAGTTCTTC. This sequence encodes CASRPDRGEQFF.